This T cell receptor (beta chain) came from a study of T cells after yellow fever vaccination. Whole-study results and caveats: The secondary T-cell response peaked on day 5, not day 15, but was weaker.

The CDR3 extends over 16 amino acids. From germline, CDR1 is LGHNA and CDR2 YNFKEQ. Trimming took off 1 base at V and 3 bases at J, with 12 bases between the two ends. MiXCR, applied by TCRdb to the 5' RACE reads, yields one record per CDR3 protein. There are around 360,000 distinct CDR3 sequences in the sample; 9.5% to 13% occur only once, and roughly a sixth lies in the top ten. This clonotype has only a few counts. Its antigen is undetermined. Specimen: PBMCs, collected on the day of the first yellow fever vaccination. The chain links TRBV4-2 to TRBJ2-2, with unresolved D. The sequence was obtained from a man between 18 and 35 years old who received the YFV17D yellow fever vaccine. The CDR3 DNA sequence: TGTGCCAGCAGCCAAGGTGTGATAATGGACACCGGGGAGCTGTTTTTT. This translates into CASSQGVIMDTGELFF.